This T cell receptor (beta chain) came from a study of CD8 T cells in ankylosing spondylitis. The study's findings and limits: It appeared that ankylosing spondylitis blood was characterized by a TCR beta motif of under ten highly homologous variants. Reportedly, matched ankylosing spondylitis synovial fluid was significantly enriched for disease-linked clones.

TCRdb independently ran MiXCR on the 5' RACE reads; one entry per CDR3 protein. Among hundreds of thousands of distinct CDR3 sequences listed, around 7.8% were seen once. This clonotype was seen a handful of times. Its antigen is undetermined. This clonotype originated in a male donor with ankylosing spondylitis or in good health (not recorded which). The sequencing input was blood, either unsorted or a sorted T cell fraction (not recorded which).

Written as DNA, the CDR3 is TGTGCCAGCAGCTTGGACGGCAGTCACTATGGCTACACCTTC. Protein: CASSLDGSHYGYTF. V usage is TRBV5-4 and J usage is TRBJ1-2; no clear D. The CDR3 runs 14 residues. Trimming cost V 0 bases and J 3 bases, with 9 bases left between them. Germline V gives CDR1 SGHNT, CDR2 YYREEE (reference sequence).